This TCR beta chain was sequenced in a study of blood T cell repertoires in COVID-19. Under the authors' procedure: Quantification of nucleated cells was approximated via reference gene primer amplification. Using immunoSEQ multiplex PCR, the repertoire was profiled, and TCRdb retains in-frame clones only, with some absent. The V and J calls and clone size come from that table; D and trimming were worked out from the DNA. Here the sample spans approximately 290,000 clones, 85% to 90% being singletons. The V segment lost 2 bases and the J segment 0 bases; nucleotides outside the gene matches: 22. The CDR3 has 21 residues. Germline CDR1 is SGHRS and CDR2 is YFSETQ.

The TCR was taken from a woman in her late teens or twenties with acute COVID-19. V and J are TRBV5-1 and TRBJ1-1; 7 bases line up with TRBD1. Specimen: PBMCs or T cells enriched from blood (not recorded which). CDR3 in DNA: TGCGCCAGCAGCTTAGTAGTAAGTCGTGGACAGGCGAAAAGGATGAACACTGAAGCTTTCTTT. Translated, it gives CASSLVVSRGQAKRMNTEAFF. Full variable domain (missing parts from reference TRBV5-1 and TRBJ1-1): KAGVTQTPRYLIKTRGQQVTLSCSPISGHRSVSWYQQTPGQGLQFLFEYFSETQRNKGNFPGRFSGRQFSNSRSEMNVSTLELGDSALYLCASSLVVSRGQAKRMNTEAFFGQGTRLTVV.